These 24 T cell receptor beta chains originate from one sample sequenced in a study of blood T cell repertoires in COVID-19. Here immunoSEQ multiplex PCR was the method, and the copy in TCRdb shows in-frame clones only, minus some. The profile shows hundreds of thousands of clones, more than 75% of them singletons. The sample comprised peripheral blood. Receptors originate from a man aged 35 to 55 with acute or convalescent COVID-19.

This clone was counted between two and nine times. The chain uses TRBV6-5 and TRBJ1-2; maybe TRBD1 (5 bases). The CDR3 has 15 amino acids. The V end was cut by 2 bases, the J end by 2 bases, with 12 bases between. Germline V gives CDR1 MNHEY, CDR2 SVGAGI. CDR3 nucleotides: TGTGCCAGCAGTTACACGTACAGGCCCAACTATGGCTACACCTTC. Encoded protein: CASSYTYRPNYGYTF.

The chain uses TRBV2 and TRBJ2-5; tentatively, D is TRBD1 (6 bases). CDR3 length equals 16 residues. Germline lookup yields CDR1 SNHLY and CDR2 FYNNEI. V shed 1 base and J shed 5 bases, with 17 bases lying between them. CDR3 DNA: TGTGCCAGCAGTGAAGGCCTACAGGGAATGGGGGAGACCCAGTACTTC. This codes for CASSEGLQGMGETQYF. Combining the CDR3 with reference TRBV2 and TRBJ2-5 gives the whole variable domain EPEVTQTPSHQVTQMGQEVILRCVPISNHLYFYWYRQILGQKVEFLVSFYNNEISEKSEIFDDQFSVERPDGSNFTLKIRSTKLEDSAMYFCASSEGLQGMGETQYFGPGTRLLVL.

The rearrangement links TRBV11-2 to TRBJ2-7, with D possibly being TRBD2 (6 bases). V lost 7 bases and J lost 0, with 19 bases in between. CDR1 is SGHAT and CDR2 is FQNNGV in the germline V gene. This CDR3 comprises 16 residues. CDR3 bases: TGTGCCAGCACCTACCTCACCGCGGGGACCTCCTACGAGCAGTACTTC. As protein: CASTYLTAGTSYEQYF.

The table lists this clone with a few counts. The V gene is TRBV2, the J gene TRBJ1-1, with 8 bases fitting TRBD1. CDR3 length: 15 amino acids. The ends lost 5 bases at V and 1 base at J; junction bases unmatched: 6. The germline gives CDR1 SNHLY, CDR2 FYNNEI. The CDR3 loop is CASSKVGQENTEAFF. The CDR3 region has the DNA TGTGCCAGCAGTAAGGTGGGACAGGAGAACACTGAAGCTTTCTTT.

This chain links TRBV9 with TRBJ2-1; no clear D gene. Trimming pared 4 bases from V and 2 bases from J, leaving 13 bases between. The CDR3 has 15 residues. Germline V gives CDR1 SGDLS, CDR2 YYNGEE. The chain's CDR3 is CASSTQDGAYNEQFF. The CDR3 DNA reads TGTGCCAGCAGCACCCAAGACGGAGCCTACAATGAGCAGTTCTTC.

The chain recombines TRBV19 with TRBJ1-4; D might be TRBD1 (5 bases). The CDR3 totals 16 residues. Trimming removed 0 bases at V and 7 bases at J, with 15 bases between. Looked up from germline, CDR1 is LNHDA and CDR2 is SQIVND (reference sequence). This CDR3 is CASSIDRAGKREKLFF. CDR3 in DNA: TGTGCCAGTAGTATAGATCGCGCAGGGAAGCGTGAAAAACTGTTTTTT.

The chain combines TRBV7-2 with TRBJ2-7; 8 bases line up with TRBD1. This CDR3 region has 17 residues. J was trimmed by 0 bases and V by 0 bases; bases with no gene match: 7. The V gene's germline CDR1 is SGHTA and CDR2 FQGNSA. The CDR3 region has the DNA TGTGCCAGCAGCTTAGCCCTCCAGGGGGCCAACTCCTACGAGCAGTACTTC. Translating it yields CASSLALQGANSYEQYF.

The rearrangement links TRBV5-4 to TRBJ2-3; possible D gene TRBD2, 7 bases. The ends were cut back, 6 bases at V and 2 bases at J, with 16 bases in the middle. This CDR3 spans 15 amino acids. CDR1 is SGHNT and CDR2 is YYREEE in the germline V gene (reference sequence). The CDR3 sequence: CASTPDGGATDTQYF. The CDR3 nucleotides read TGTGCCAGCACCCCGGATGGGGGGGCCACAGATACGCAGTATTTT.

The chain employs TRBV19 and TRBJ1-5; no definite D call. Trimming took off 6 bases at V and 4 bases at J, with 10 bases between the two ends. This CDR3 spans 13 amino acids. The V gene's germline CDR1 is LNHDA and CDR2 SQIVND (reference sequence). The CDR3 coding sequence is TGTGCCAGTAGCTTTGGAGTAAATCAGCCCCAGCATTTT. It codes for CASSFGVNQPQHF.

This clone is a singleton in its sample. The genes are TRBV29-1 and TRBJ1-5; D is possibly TRBD1 (6 bases). Trimming left V 6 bases short and J 6 bases short, with 21 bases between. CDR1 and CDR2 (germline): SQVTM, ANQGSEA. This CDR3 has 15 residues. This CDR3 reads CSVSEGTGQSQPQHF. CDR3 nucleotides: TGCAGCGTCTCCGAGGGTACCGGACAGAGTCAGCCCCAGCATTTT. The variable domain in full, completed from reference TRBV29-1 and TRBJ1-5, reads SAVISQKPSRDICQRGTSLTIQCQVDSQVTMMFWYRQQPGQSLTLIATANQGSEATYESGFVIDKFPISRPNLTFSTLTVSNMSPEDSSIYLCSVSEGTGQSQPQHFGDGTRLSIL.

V usage is TRBV30 and J usage is TRBJ1-2; D gene unclear. Germline V gene data show CDR1 as GTSNPN and CDR2 as SVGIG (reference sequence). This CDR3 spans 14 amino acids. Trimming pared 2 bases from V and 8 bases from J, leaving 18 bases between. The CDR3: CAWSSGIMARGYTF. As DNA, the CDR3 is TGTGCCTGGAGTTCGGGGATTATGGCCAGGGGCTACACCTTC.

This chain uses TRBV29-1 with TRBJ2-5, with TRBD2 matching over 10 bases. Germline V gene sequence: CDR1 SQVTM, CDR2 ANQGSEA. This CDR3 is built from 17 residues. V dropped 1 base and J dropped 2; count of bases not matched to a gene: 10. The CDR3 DNA follows: TGCAGCGTTGAAGCGGGGCGGACTAGCGGTGATCAAGAGACCCAGTACTTC. Its protein is CSVEAGRTSGDQETQYF.

The CDR3 region has the DNA TGCGCCAGCAGCTTGGTAGGGGGCGGCTATAATTCACCCCTCCACTTT. Translated: CASSLVGGGYNSPLHF. This chain connects TRBV5-1 to TRBJ1-6, with 7 bases aligning to TRBD1. The V gene's germline CDR1 is SGHRS and CDR2 YFSETQ. The length of the CDR3 is 16 residues. Trimming took 0 bases from V and 3 from J; bases not matched to a gene: 3. The full variable domain, with the rest looked up from reference TRBV5-1 and TRBJ1-6, is KAGVTQTPRYLIKTRGQQVTLSCSPISGHRSVSWYQQTPGQGLQFLFEYFSETQRNKGNFPGRFSGRQFSNSRSEMNVSTLELGDSALYLCASSLVGGGYNSPLHFGNGTRLTVT.

The chain uses TRBV18 and TRBJ1-1; D remains unclear. Germline V lookup: CDR1 KGHSH, CDR2 LQKENI. The CDR3 is 12 amino acids. The V end was cut by 4 bases, the J end by 2 bases, with 5 bases between. In DNA form, the CDR3 reads TGTGCCAGCTCACTCCTTAACACTGAAGCTTTCTTT. Its protein is CASSLLNTEAFF.

This rearrangement joins TRBV12-3 or TRBV12-4 to TRBJ1-4; D remains unclear. CDR3 length equals 11 residues. V dropped 5 bases and J dropped 8 bases, with 6 bases sitting between them. The CDR3 sequence: CASSLEEKLFF. The CDR3 nucleotides are TGTGCCAGCAGTCTGGAGGAAAAACTGTTTTTT.

The genes are TRBV6-5 and TRBJ1-1, with TRBD1 as a possible D gene (6 bases). The CDR3 is made up of 13 amino acids. Germline CDR1 reads MNHEY; CDR2 reads SVGAGI. V dropped 8 bases and J dropped 1 base, with 11 bases sitting between them. The CDR3 DNA reads as TGTGCCAGCTCACCGGGACAGAACACTGAAGCTTTCTTT. This gives the protein CASSPGQNTEAFF.

The J gene is TRBJ2-5, the V gene TRBV27; a possible D gene is TRBD2 (6 bases). Germline V gene data show CDR1 as MNHEY and CDR2 as SMNVEV (reference sequence). CDR3 length: 14 residues. Trimming took off 6 bases at V and 5 bases at J, with 16 bases between the two ends. CDR3 DNA sequence: TGTGCCAGCAGCGTAGCGGTGTCATCGGAGACCCAGTACTTC. Amino acid sequence: CASSVAVSSETQYF.

This sequence joins TRBV20-1 and TRBJ1-2; unclear D gene. Trimming cost V 3 bases and J 3 bases, with 14 bases left between them. The germline gives CDR1 DFQATT, CDR2 SNEGSKA (reference sequence). This CDR3 is 14 amino acids long. CDR3 DNA: TGCAGTGCTAGTGAAAACGGGCGGGACTATGGCTACACCTTC. It specifies CSASENGRDYGYTF.

The chain recombines TRBV3-1 (or the pseudogene TRBV3-2) with TRBJ2-5; D is uncertain. V lost 4 bases and J 5 bases, leaving 14 bases between the germline ends. Germline-derived CDR1 and CDR2 are LGHDT and YNNKEL (reference sequence). There are 14 residues in the CDR3. The CDR3 loop reads CASSREALKETQYF. The DNA of the CDR3 is TGTGCCAGCAGCCGCGAGGCACTTAAGGAGACCCAGTACTTC.

The chain employs TRBV12-3 or TRBV12-4 and TRBJ2-4, with D hard to call. This CDR3 comprises 13 residues. Between the trimmed V and J ends, which lost 0 bases and 9 bases, there was a span of 9 bases. CDR3 protein: CASSLARLSIQYF. CDR3 coding DNA: TGTGCCAGCAGTTTAGCGCGACTGTCCATTCAGTACTTC.

The V gene is TRBV5-8, the J gene TRBJ1-5, with TRBD1 matching 7 bases. This CDR3 comprises 16 residues. Germline lookup yields CDR1 SGHTS and CDR2 YDEGEE. V shed 4 bases, J shed 3 bases, and the junction held 10 bases outside the gene matches. The CDR3 loop is CASSLGQGGLNQPQHF. In DNA, the CDR3 is TGTGCCAGCAGCCTAGGACAAGGGGGCCTCAATCAGCCCCAGCATTTT.

The chain links TRBV3-1 (or the pseudogene TRBV3-2) to TRBJ2-7, with 7 bases matching TRBD1. Germline-derived CDR1 and CDR2 are LGHDT and YNNKEL (reference sequence). The CDR3 consists of 16 residues. V lost 3 bases to trimming and J lost 0 bases; unmatched junction nucleotides: 8. CDR3: CASSQYWDSPSYEQYF. The CDR3 region has the DNA TGTGCCAGCAGCCAGTATTGGGACAGTCCCTCCTACGAGCAGTACTTC.

This chain uses TRBV19 with TRBJ2-2; 7 bases align to TRBD1. J gave up 5 bases and V 7 bases, and 10 bases lay outside the gene matches. The CDR3 is 15 residues long. The germline V gene encodes CDR1 LNHDA and CDR2 SQIVND (reference sequence). The CDR3 sequence: CASTLQTGSTGELFF. The CDR3 DNA sequence: TGTGCCAGTACCCTCCAGACAGGGAGTACCGGGGAGCTGTTTTTT.

The CDR3 DNA sequence: TGCGCCAGCAGCCAAGGCGGGGCGATTAACTATGGCTACACCTTC. It yields the protein CASSQGGAINYGYTF. This rearrangement joins TRBV4-1 to TRBJ1-2; D may be TRBD1 (5 bases). V gave up 1 base and J gave up 1 base, with 10 bases separating them. The CDR3 contains 15 residues. CDR1 and CDR2 from the germline V gene are MGHRA and YSYEKL.